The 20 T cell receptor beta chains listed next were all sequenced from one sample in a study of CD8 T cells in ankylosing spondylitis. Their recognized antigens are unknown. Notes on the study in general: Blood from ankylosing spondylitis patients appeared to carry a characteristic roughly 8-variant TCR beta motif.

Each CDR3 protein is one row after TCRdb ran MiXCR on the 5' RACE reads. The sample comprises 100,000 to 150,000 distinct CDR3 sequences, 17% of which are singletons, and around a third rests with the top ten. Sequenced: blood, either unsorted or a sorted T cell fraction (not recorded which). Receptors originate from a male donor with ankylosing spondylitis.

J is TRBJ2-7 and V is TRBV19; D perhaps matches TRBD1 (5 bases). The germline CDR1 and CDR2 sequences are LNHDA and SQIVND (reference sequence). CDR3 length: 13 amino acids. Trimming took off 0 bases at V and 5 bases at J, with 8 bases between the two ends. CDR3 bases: TGTGCCAGTAGTATAGATCAAGGGGACGAGCAGTACTTC. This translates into CASSIDQGDEQYF.

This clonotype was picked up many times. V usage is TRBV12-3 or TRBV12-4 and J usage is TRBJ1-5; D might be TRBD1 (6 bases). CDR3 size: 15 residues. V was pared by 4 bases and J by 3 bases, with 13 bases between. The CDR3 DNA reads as TGTGCCAGCAGTTCCCCGGACAGTTTCAATCAGCCCCAGCATTTT. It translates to CASSSPDSFNQPQHF.

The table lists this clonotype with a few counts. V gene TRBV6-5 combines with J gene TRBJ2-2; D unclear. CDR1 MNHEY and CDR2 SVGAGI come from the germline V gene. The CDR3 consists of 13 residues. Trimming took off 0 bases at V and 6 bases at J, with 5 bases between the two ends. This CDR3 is CASSYSLPGELFF. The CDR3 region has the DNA TGTGCCAGCAGTTACTCGTTGCCCGGGGAGCTGTTTTTT.

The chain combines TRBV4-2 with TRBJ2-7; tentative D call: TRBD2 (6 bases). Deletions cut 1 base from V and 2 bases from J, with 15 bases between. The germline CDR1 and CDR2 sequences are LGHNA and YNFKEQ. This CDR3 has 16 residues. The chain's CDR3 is CASSQGASSAAYEQYF. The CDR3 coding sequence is TGTGCCAGCAGCCAAGGAGCGTCTAGCGCGGCCTACGAGCAGTACTTC.

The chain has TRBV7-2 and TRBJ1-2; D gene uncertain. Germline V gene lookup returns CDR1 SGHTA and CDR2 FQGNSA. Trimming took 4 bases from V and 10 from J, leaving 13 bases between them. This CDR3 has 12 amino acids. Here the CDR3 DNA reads TGTGCCAGCAGCTCGGACGCCCTCCACTACACCTTC. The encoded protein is CASSSDALHYTF.

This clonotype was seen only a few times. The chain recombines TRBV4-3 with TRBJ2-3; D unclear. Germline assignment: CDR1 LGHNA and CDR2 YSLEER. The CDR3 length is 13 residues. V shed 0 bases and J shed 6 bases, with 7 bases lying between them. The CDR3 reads CASSQEERDTQYF. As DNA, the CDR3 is TGCGCCAGCAGCCAAGAGGAACGTGATACGCAGTATTTT.

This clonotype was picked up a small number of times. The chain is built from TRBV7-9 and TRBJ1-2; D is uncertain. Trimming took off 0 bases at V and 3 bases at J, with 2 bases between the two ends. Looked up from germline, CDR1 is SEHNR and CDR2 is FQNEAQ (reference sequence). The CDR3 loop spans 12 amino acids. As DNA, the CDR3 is TGTGCCAGCAGCTTAGCCGACTATGGCTACACCTTC. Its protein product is CASSLADYGYTF.

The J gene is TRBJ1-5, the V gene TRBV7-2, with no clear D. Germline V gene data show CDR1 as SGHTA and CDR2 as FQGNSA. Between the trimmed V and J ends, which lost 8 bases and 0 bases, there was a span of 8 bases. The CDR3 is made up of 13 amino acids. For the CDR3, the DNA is TGTGCCAGCGCCGGAGATAGCAATCAGCCCCAGCATTTT. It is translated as CASAGDSNQPQHF. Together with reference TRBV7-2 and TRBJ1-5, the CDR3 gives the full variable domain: GAGVSQSPSNKVTEKGKDVELRCDPISGHTALYWYRQSLGQGLEFLIYFQGNSAPDKSGLPSDRFSAERTGGSVSTLTIQRTQQEDSAVYLCASAGDSNQPQHFGDGTRLSIL.

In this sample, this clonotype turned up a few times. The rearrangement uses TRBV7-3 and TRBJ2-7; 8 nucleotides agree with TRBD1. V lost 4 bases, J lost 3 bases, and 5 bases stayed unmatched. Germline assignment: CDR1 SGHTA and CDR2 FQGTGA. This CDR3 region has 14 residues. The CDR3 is CASSSHGTGYEQYF. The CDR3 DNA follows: TGTGCCAGCAGCTCCCACGGGACAGGCTACGAGCAGTACTTC.

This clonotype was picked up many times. The CDR3 spells CSAMSPYEQYF. The DNA of the CDR3 is TGCAGTGCTATGTCCCCCTACGAGCAGTACTTC. This rearrangement joins TRBV20-1 to TRBJ2-7; D uncertain. CDR3 size: 11 residues. V lost 4 bases, J lost 2 bases, and 6 bases lay in between. Germline CDR1 and CDR2: DFQATT and SNEGSKA (reference sequence).

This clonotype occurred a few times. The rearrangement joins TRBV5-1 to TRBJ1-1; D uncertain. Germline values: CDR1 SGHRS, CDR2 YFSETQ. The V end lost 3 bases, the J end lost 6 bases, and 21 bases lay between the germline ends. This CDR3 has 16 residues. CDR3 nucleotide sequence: TGCGCCAGCAGCTCCCCCGACGCGCCGTTCGGCGCTGAAGCTTTCTTT. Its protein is CASSSPDAPFGAEAFF.

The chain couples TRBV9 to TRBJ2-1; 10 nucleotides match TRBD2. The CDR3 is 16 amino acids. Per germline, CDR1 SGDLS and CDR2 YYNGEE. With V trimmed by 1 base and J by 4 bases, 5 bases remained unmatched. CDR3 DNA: TGTGCCAGCAGCGTATCACTAGCGGGGAAGTACAATGAGCAGTTCTTC. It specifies CASSVSLAGKYNEQFF.

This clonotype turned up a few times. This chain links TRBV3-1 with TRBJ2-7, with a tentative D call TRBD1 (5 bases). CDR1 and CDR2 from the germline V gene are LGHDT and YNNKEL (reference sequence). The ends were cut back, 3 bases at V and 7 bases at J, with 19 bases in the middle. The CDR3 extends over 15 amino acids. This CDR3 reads CASSQGRTTFWEQYF. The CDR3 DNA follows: TGTGCCAGCAGCCAGGGGCGGACAACCTTCTGGGAGCAGTACTTC.

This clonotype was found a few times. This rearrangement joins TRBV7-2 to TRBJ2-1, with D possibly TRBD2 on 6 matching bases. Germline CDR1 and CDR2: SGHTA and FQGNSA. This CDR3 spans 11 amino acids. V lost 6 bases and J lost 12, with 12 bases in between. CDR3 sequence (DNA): TGTGCCAGCAGTTCCGCGGGACCGCAGTTCTTC. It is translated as CASSSAGPQFF. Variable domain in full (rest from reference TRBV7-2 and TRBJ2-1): GAGVSQSPSNKVTEKGKDVELRCDPISGHTALYWYRQSLGQGLEFLIYFQGNSAPDKSGLPSDRFSAERTGGSVSTLTIQRTQQEDSAVYLCASSSAGPQFFGPGTRLTVL.

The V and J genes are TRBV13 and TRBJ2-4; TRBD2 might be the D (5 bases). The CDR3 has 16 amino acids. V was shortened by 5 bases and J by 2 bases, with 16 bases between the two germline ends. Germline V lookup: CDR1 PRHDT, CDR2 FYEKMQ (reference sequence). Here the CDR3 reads CASSDAYGVTKNIQYF. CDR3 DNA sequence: TGTGCCAGCAGCGACGCGTACGGGGTGACCAAAAACATTCAGTACTTC.

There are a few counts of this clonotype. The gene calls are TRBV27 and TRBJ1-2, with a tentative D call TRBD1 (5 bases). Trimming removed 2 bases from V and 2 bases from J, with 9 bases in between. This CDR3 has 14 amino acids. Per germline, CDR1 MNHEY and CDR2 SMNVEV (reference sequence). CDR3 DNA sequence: TGTGCCAGCAGTTTAGGGGGGGAAAACTATGGCTACACCTTC. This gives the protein CASSLGGENYGYTF.

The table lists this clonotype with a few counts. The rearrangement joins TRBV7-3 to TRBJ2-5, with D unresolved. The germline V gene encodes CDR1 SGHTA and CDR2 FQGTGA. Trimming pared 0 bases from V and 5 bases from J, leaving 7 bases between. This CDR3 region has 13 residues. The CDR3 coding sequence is TGTGCCAGCAGCTTAACCCCACCCGAGACCCAGTACTTC. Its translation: CASSLTPPETQYF.

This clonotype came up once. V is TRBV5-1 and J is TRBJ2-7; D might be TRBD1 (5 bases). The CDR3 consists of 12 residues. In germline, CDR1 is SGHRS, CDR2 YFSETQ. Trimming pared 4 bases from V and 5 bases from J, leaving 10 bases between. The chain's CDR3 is CASSKQANEQYF. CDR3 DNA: TGCGCCAGCAGCAAACAGGCTAACGAGCAGTACTTC.

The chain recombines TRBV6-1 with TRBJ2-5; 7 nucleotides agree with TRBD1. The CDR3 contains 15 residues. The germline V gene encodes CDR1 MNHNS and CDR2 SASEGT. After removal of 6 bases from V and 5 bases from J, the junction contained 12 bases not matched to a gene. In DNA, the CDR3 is TGTGCCAGCAGACAGGACAGGCCGCTCGGGGAGACCCAGTACTTC. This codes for CASRQDRPLGETQYF.

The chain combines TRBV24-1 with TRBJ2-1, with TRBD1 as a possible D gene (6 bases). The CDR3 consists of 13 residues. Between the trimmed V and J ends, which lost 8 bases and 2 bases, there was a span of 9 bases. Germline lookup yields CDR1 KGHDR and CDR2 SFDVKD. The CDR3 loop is CATTEGAYNEQFF. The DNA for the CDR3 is TGTGCCACCACCGAGGGGGCCTACAATGAGCAGTTCTTC.